This is a list of T cell receptor beta chains from one sample in a study of blood T cell repertoires in COVID-19. The data were produced by immunoSEQ multiplex PCR, yet TCRdb's version contains in-frame clones alone and is incomplete. In the table there are about 170,000 clones, 70% to 90% of which are singletons. The sample consisted of peripheral blood. The receptors were gathered from a man between 45 and 60 years old who had recovered from COVID-19. Both conserved end residues are part of each CDR3. The order of the fields is J gene, CDR3 length, clone size, D gene, V gene, CDR3 protein, CDR3 DNA. D genes are given only for firm matches. Only part of the rows carry a size: once, few, many, or a class if the clone is expanded.

J gene: TRBJ1-2
CDR3 length: 15
clone size: once
D gene: TRBD1
V gene: TRBV7-9
CDR3 protein: CASSPTAGTAYGYTF
CDR3 DNA: TGTGCCAGCAGCCCGACCGCCGGGACAGCCTATGGCTACACCTTC

J gene: TRBJ2-3
CDR3 length: 15
clone size: NA
D gene: TRBD2
V gene: TRBV6-5
CDR3 protein: CASPPGRGSTDTQYF
CDR3 DNA: TGTGCCAGCCCCCCGGGGCGGGGGAGTACAGATACGCAGTATTTT

J gene: TRBJ2-5
CDR3 length: 16
clone size: NA
D gene: TRBD2
V gene: TRBV7-2
CDR3 protein: CASSVAGGGVQETQYF
CDR3 DNA: TGTGCCAGCAGCGTGGCCGGGGGGGGAGTCCAAGAGACCCAGTACTTC

J gene: TRBJ1-6
CDR3 length: 14
clone size: NA
D gene: NA
V gene: TRBV7-8
CDR3 protein: CASSLQGISSPLHF
CDR3 DNA: TGTGCCAGCAGCTTACAGGGCATAAGTTCACCCCTCCACTTT

J gene: TRBJ2-1
CDR3 length: 12
clone size: NA
D gene: NA
V gene: TRBV6-2/TRBV6-3
CDR3 protein: CASSKGSNEQFF
CDR3 DNA: TGTGCCAGCAGTAAGGGGTCCAATGAGCAGTTCTTC

J gene: TRBJ1-2
CDR3 length: 16
clone size: NA
D gene: TRBD1
V gene: TRBV7-3
CDR3 protein: CASSTHGQGANYGYTF
CDR3 DNA: TGTGCCAGCAGCACCCATGGACAGGGAGCTAACTATGGCTACACCTTC

J gene: TRBJ2-7
CDR3 length: 18
clone size: NA
D gene: NA
V gene: TRBV24-1
CDR3 protein: CATSDLASPPVGSYEQYF
CDR3 DNA: TGTGCCACCAGTGATTTGGCCTCCCCCCCGGTCGGCTCCTACGAGCAGTACTTC

J gene: TRBJ1-5
CDR3 length: 16
clone size: once
D gene: TRBD1
V gene: TRBV3-1/TRBV3-2
CDR3 protein: CASSQSRQGVGQPQHF
CDR3 DNA: TGTGCCAGCAGCCAATCACGACAGGGGGTGGGTCAGCCCCAGCATTTT

J gene: TRBJ2-3
CDR3 length: 15
clone size: NA
D gene: NA
V gene: TRBV2
CDR3 protein: CASSDRTTPTDTQYF
CDR3 DNA: TGTGCCAGCAGTGACCGAACGACTCCCACAGATACGCAGTATTTT

J gene: TRBJ1-2
CDR3 length: 13
clone size: NA
D gene: NA
V gene: TRBV7-9
CDR3 protein: CASSLQGNYGYTF
CDR3 DNA: TGTGCCAGCAGCTTACAGGGGAACTATGGCTACACCTTC

J gene: TRBJ2-7
CDR3 length: 16
clone size: NA
D gene: NA
V gene: TRBV10-1
CDR3 protein: CASSEYRTGSSYEQYF
CDR3 DNA: TGCGCCAGCAGTGAGTATCGAACAGGGAGCTCCTACGAGCAGTACTTC

J gene: TRBJ2-2
CDR3 length: 16
clone size: once
D gene: NA
V gene: TRBV4-3
CDR3 protein: CASSQEGTPNTGELFF
CDR3 DNA: TGCGCCAGCAGCCAAGAGGGGACACCGAACACCGGGGAGCTGTTTTTT

J gene: TRBJ2-2
CDR3 length: 16
clone size: few
D gene: NA
V gene: TRBV19
CDR3 protein: CASSMWAGVLSGELFF
CDR3 DNA: TGTGCCAGTAGTATGTGGGCAGGGGTTTTGTCCGGGGAGCTGTTTTTT

J gene: TRBJ2-1
CDR3 length: 15
clone size: NA
D gene: TRBD1
V gene: TRBV19
CDR3 protein: CASSKGTGGYNEQFF
CDR3 DNA: TGTGCCAGTAGTAAAGGGACAGGGGGCTACAATGAGCAGTTCTTC

J gene: TRBJ2-2
CDR3 length: 12
clone size: NA
D gene: NA
V gene: TRBV11-2
CDR3 protein: CASSFRTGELFF
CDR3 DNA: TGTGCCAGCAGCTTCCGGACCGGGGAGCTGTTTTTT

J gene: TRBJ2-1
CDR3 length: 17
clone size: NA
D gene: TRBD2
V gene: TRBV7-2
CDR3 protein: CASSYGLAGGPGDEQFF
CDR3 DNA: TGTGCCAGCAGCTACGGACTAGCGGGAGGGCCCGGCGATGAGCAGTTCTTC

J gene: TRBJ1-4
CDR3 length: 13
clone size: once
D gene: NA
V gene: TRBV6-5
CDR3 protein: CASRGGRNEKLFF
CDR3 DNA: TGTGCCAGCAGAGGCGGTAGAAATGAAAAACTGTTTTTT

J gene: TRBJ2-7
CDR3 length: 17
clone size: NA
D gene: TRBD1
V gene: TRBV6-2/TRBV6-3
CDR3 protein: CASSSGQKILSSYEQYF
CDR3 DNA: TGTGCCAGCAGTTCGGGACAGAAGATCCTCAGCTCCTACGAGCAGTACTTC

J gene: TRBJ1-5
CDR3 length: 15
clone size: NA
D gene: NA
V gene: TRBV18
CDR3 protein: CASSPDGQSNQPQHF
CDR3 DNA: TGTGCCAGCTCACCTGACGGACAGAGCAATCAGCCCCAGCATTTT

J gene: TRBJ1-1
CDR3 length: 14
clone size: NA
D gene: NA
V gene: TRBV21-1
CDR3 protein: CASSNGEKLAEAFF
CDR3 DNA: TGTGCCAGCAGCAACGGGGAAAAATTGGCTGAAGCTTTCTTT

J gene: TRBJ1-5
CDR3 length: 17
clone size: NA
D gene: NA
V gene: TRBV21-1
CDR3 protein: CASSKSRGAPSNQPQHF
CDR3 DNA: TGTGCCAGCAGCAAAAGCCGGGGGGCCCCCAGCAATCAGCCCCAGCATTTT

J gene: TRBJ1-1
CDR3 length: 13
clone size: once
D gene: NA
V gene: TRBV3-1/TRBV3-2
CDR3 protein: CASSQQGWAEAFF
CDR3 DNA: TGTGCCAGCAGCCAACAGGGGTGGGCTGAAGCTTTCTTT

J gene: TRBJ2-3
CDR3 length: 16
clone size: NA
D gene: TRBD2
V gene: TRBV7-3
CDR3 protein: CASSFGKLARADTQYF
CDR3 DNA: TGTGCCAGCAGCTTTGGGAAACTAGCGCGGGCAGATACGCAGTATTTT

J gene: TRBJ1-5
CDR3 length: 15
clone size: NA
D gene: NA
V gene: TRBV6-5
CDR3 protein: CASSPLGDSNQPQHF
CDR3 DNA: TGTGCCAGCAGTCCCCTAGGGGATAGCAATCAGCCCCAGCATTTT

J gene: TRBJ2-1
CDR3 length: 18
clone size: NA
D gene: TRBD2
V gene: TRBV7-9
CDR3 protein: CASSLTRLLAGEGNEQFF
CDR3 DNA: TGTGCCAGCAGCTTAACCAGACTACTAGCGGGAGAGGGCAATGAGCAGTTCTTC

J gene: TRBJ2-1
CDR3 length: 13
clone size: NA
D gene: TRBD1
V gene: TRBV28
CDR3 protein: CASSLGQGDEQFF
CDR3 DNA: TGTGCCAGCAGTCTCGGACAGGGGGATGAGCAGTTCTTC

J gene: TRBJ1-5
CDR3 length: 15
clone size: NA
D gene: NA
V gene: TRBV19
CDR3 protein: CASSPDRSPNQPQHF
CDR3 DNA: TGTGCCAGTAGTCCCGACAGGTCTCCCAATCAGCCCCAGCATTTT

J gene: TRBJ2-1
CDR3 length: 14
clone size: NA
D gene: NA
V gene: TRBV7-2
CDR3 protein: CASRPGGSYNEQFF
CDR3 DNA: TGTGCCAGCAGACCTGGTGGCAGTTACAATGAGCAGTTCTTC

J gene: TRBJ2-2
CDR3 length: 15
clone size: NA
D gene: TRBD1
V gene: TRBV11-2
CDR3 protein: CASRSGTGKTGELFF
CDR3 DNA: TGTGCCAGCAGATCCGGGACAGGGAAAACCGGGGAGCTGTTTTTT

J gene: TRBJ2-4
CDR3 length: 18
clone size: NA
D gene: TRBD1
V gene: TRBV4-3
CDR3 protein: CASSPTQRGPVAKNIQYF
CDR3 DNA: TGCGCCAGCAGCCCTACCCAGAGGGGGCCGGTAGCCAAAAACATTCAGTACTTC

J gene: TRBJ1-2
CDR3 length: 14
clone size: NA
D gene: NA
V gene: TRBV6-5
CDR3 protein: CAIAPRGFNYGYTF
CDR3 DNA: TGTGCCATCGCCCCTAGGGGGTTTAATTATGGCTACACCTTC

J gene: TRBJ1-5
CDR3 length: 16
clone size: NA
D gene: NA
V gene: TRBV27
CDR3 protein: CASSFQGPAGNQPQHF
CDR3 DNA: TGTGCCAGCAGTTTCCAGGGCCCGGCGGGCAATCAGCCCCAGCATTTT

J gene: TRBJ2-3
CDR3 length: 16
clone size: NA
D gene: NA
V gene: TRBV6-2/TRBV6-3
CDR3 protein: CASSWALVSPADTQYF
CDR3 DNA: TGTGCCAGCAGTTGGGCCCTTGTGTCTCCCGCAGATACGCAGTATTTT

J gene: TRBJ2-7
CDR3 length: 14
clone size: NA
D gene: NA
V gene: TRBV5-1
CDR3 protein: CASRGGWSSYEQYF
CDR3 DNA: TGCGCCAGCAGGGGAGGCTGGAGCTCCTACGAGCAGTACTTC

J gene: TRBJ1-2
CDR3 length: 12
clone size: NA
D gene: NA
V gene: TRBV2
CDR3 protein: CASSDELYGYTF
CDR3 DNA: TGTGCCAGCAGTGATGAACTTTATGGCTACACCTTC

J gene: TRBJ1-1
CDR3 length: 14
clone size: NA
D gene: NA
V gene: TRBV6-2/TRBV6-3
CDR3 protein: CASSQQTDNTEAFF
CDR3 DNA: TGTGCCAGCAGCCAACAGACAGACAACACTGAAGCTTTCTTT

J gene: TRBJ1-6
CDR3 length: 18
clone size: NA
D gene: TRBD1
V gene: TRBV7-3
CDR3 protein: CASSPKDRRQIEDSPLHF
CDR3 DNA: TGTGCCAGCAGCCCCAAGGACAGGAGACAGATAGAGGATTCACCCCTCCACTTT

J gene: TRBJ2-7
CDR3 length: 14
clone size: NA
D gene: TRBD2
V gene: TRBV3-1/TRBV3-2
CDR3 protein: CASSRTSGTLEQYF
CDR3 DNA: TGTGCCAGCAGCCGGACTAGCGGGACCCTCGAGCAGTACTTC

J gene: TRBJ1-1
CDR3 length: 17
clone size: NA
D gene: TRBD1
V gene: TRBV6-2/TRBV6-3
CDR3 protein: CASSVPRPTGEWAEAFF
CDR3 DNA: TGTGCCAGCAGTGTACCCCGACCTACAGGGGAATGGGCTGAAGCTTTCTTT

J gene: TRBJ1-1
CDR3 length: 13
clone size: NA
D gene: NA
V gene: TRBV25-1
CDR3 protein: CASSESTGTEAFF
CDR3 DNA: TGTGCCAGCAGTGAATCCACGGGAACTGAAGCTTTCTTT

J gene: TRBJ2-5
CDR3 length: 16
clone size: NA
D gene: NA
V gene: TRBV7-3
CDR3 protein: CASSMTGWGVQETQYF
CDR3 DNA: TGTGCCAGCAGCATGACAGGGTGGGGGGTCCAAGAGACCCAGTACTTC

J gene: TRBJ2-2
CDR3 length: 15
clone size: NA
D gene: TRBD1
V gene: TRBV4-1
CDR3 protein: CASSPYPGGTGELFF
CDR3 DNA: TGCGCCAGCAGCCCTTACCCAGGGGGCACCGGGGAGCTGTTTTTT

J gene: TRBJ2-1
CDR3 length: 12
clone size: NA
D gene: NA
V gene: TRBV6-5
CDR3 protein: CASSPGARVQFF
CDR3 DNA: TGTGCCAGCAGCCCCGGTGCCCGGGTGCAGTTCTTC

J gene: TRBJ2-5
CDR3 length: 14
clone size: NA
D gene: TRBD1
V gene: TRBV6-6
CDR3 protein: CASSSTGGNKAQYF
CDR3 DNA: TGTGCCAGCAGTTCCACAGGGGGCAATAAGGCCCAGTACTTC

J gene: TRBJ2-5
CDR3 length: 15
clone size: NA
D gene: NA
V gene: TRBV5-8
CDR3 protein: CASSLEGLGKETQYF
CDR3 DNA: TGTGCCAGCAGCTTGGAGGGGTTGGGGAAAGAGACCCAGTACTTC

J gene: TRBJ1-5
CDR3 length: 14
clone size: NA
D gene: NA
V gene: TRBV12-5
CDR3 protein: CASGLGGPNQPQHF
CDR3 DNA: TGTGCTAGTGGTTTGGGGGGGCCCAATCAGCCCCAGCATTTT

J gene: TRBJ2-7
CDR3 length: 14
clone size: NA
D gene: NA
V gene: TRBV19
CDR3 protein: CASSTSHRAYEQYF
CDR3 DNA: TGTGCCAGTAGTACCTCCCACAGGGCCTACGAGCAGTACTTC

J gene: TRBJ1-2
CDR3 length: 16
clone size: NA
D gene: NA
V gene: TRBV6-5
CDR3 protein: CASSYSNTGRNYGYTF
CDR3 DNA: TGTGCCAGCAGTTACTCTAACACTGGCAGGAACTATGGCTACACCTTC

J gene: TRBJ1-4
CDR3 length: 15
clone size: NA
D gene: NA
V gene: TRBV5-1
CDR3 protein: CASAGMGGTNEKLFF
CDR3 DNA: TGCGCCAGCGCCGGGATGGGGGGAACTAATGAAAAACTGTTTTTT

J gene: TRBJ1-1
CDR3 length: 17
clone size: once
D gene: TRBD1
V gene: TRBV18
CDR3 protein: CASSPGGAGTGNTEAFF
CDR3 DNA: TGTGCCAGCTCACCTGGGGGGGCCGGGACAGGGAACACTGAAGCTTTCTTT

J gene: TRBJ1-2
CDR3 length: 13
clone size: NA
D gene: NA
V gene: TRBV29-1
CDR3 protein: CSVVFRSNYGYTF
CDR3 DNA: TGCAGCGTTGTGTTCAGATCTAACTATGGCTACACCTTC

J gene: TRBJ1-4
CDR3 length: 15
clone size: once
D gene: TRBD1
V gene: TRBV6-2/TRBV6-3
CDR3 protein: CASSYSGQGIGKLFF
CDR3 DNA: TGTGCCAGCAGTTACTCGGGACAGGGAATTGGCAAACTGTTTTTT

J gene: TRBJ2-2
CDR3 length: 14
clone size: NA
D gene: NA
V gene: TRBV19
CDR3 protein: CASSRQGIGGELFF
CDR3 DNA: TGTGCCAGTAGTAGGCAGGGGATCGGCGGGGAGCTGTTTTTT

J gene: TRBJ2-1
CDR3 length: 15
clone size: once
D gene: TRBD1
V gene: TRBV19
CDR3 protein: CASSLSGQGRNEQFF
CDR3 DNA: TGTGCCAGTAGCCTATCGGGACAGGGGAGAAATGAGCAGTTCTTC

J gene: TRBJ2-3
CDR3 length: 15
clone size: NA
D gene: TRBD2
V gene: TRBV27
CDR3 protein: CASRVATSGGDTQYF
CDR3 DNA: TGTGCCAGCAGAGTAGCGACTAGCGGGGGAGATACGCAGTATTTT

J gene: TRBJ2-3
CDR3 length: 14
clone size: NA
D gene: NA
V gene: TRBV10-3
CDR3 protein: CAISEASVSDTQYF
CDR3 DNA: TGTGCCATCAGTGAGGCTAGCGTCTCAGATACGCAGTATTTT

J gene: TRBJ2-7
CDR3 length: 15
clone size: NA
D gene: NA
V gene: TRBV4-2
CDR3 protein: CASSQDAGPAYEQYF
CDR3 DNA: TGTGCCAGCAGCCAAGACGCGGGGCCCGCCTACGAGCAGTACTTC

J gene: TRBJ2-7
CDR3 length: 15
clone size: NA
D gene: TRBD2
V gene: TRBV6-5
CDR3 protein: CATLEWREGRNEQYF
CDR3 DNA: TGTGCCACCCTTGAATGGCGGGAGGGCCGTAACGAGCAGTACTTC

J gene: TRBJ2-7
CDR3 length: 15
clone size: NA
D gene: NA
V gene: TRBV7-9
CDR3 protein: CASSLTEGGVYEQYF
CDR3 DNA: TGTGCCAGCAGCTTAACTGAAGGGGGGGTCTACGAGCAGTACTTC

J gene: TRBJ2-7
CDR3 length: 13
clone size: NA
D gene: NA
V gene: TRBV11-2
CDR3 protein: CASSLVPGYEQYF
CDR3 DNA: TGTGCCAGCAGCTTAGTTCCGGGCTACGAGCAGTACTTC